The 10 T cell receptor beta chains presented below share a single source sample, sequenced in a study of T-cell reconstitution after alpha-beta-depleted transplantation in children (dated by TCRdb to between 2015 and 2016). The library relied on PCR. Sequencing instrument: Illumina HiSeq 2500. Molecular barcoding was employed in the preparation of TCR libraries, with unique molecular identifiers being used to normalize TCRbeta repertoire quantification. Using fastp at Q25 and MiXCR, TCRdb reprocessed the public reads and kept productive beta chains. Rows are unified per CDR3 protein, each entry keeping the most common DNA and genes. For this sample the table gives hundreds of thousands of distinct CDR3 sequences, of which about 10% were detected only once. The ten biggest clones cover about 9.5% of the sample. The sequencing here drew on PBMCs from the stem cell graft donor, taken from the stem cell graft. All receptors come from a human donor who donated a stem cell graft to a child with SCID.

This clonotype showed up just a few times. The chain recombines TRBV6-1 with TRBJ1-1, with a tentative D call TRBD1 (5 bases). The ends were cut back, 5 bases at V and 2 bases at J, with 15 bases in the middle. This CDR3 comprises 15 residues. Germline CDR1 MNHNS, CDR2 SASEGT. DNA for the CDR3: TGTGCCAGCAGTCCCCCGGGGGGGTCAAACACTGAAGCTTTCTTT. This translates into CASSPPGGSNTEAFF.

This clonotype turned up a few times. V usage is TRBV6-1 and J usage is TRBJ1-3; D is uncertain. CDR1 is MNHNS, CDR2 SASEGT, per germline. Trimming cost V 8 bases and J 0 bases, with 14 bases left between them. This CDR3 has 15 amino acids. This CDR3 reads CASARGRDSGNTIYF. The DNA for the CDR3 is TGTGCCAGCGCCCGAGGGAGGGACTCTGGAAACACCATATATTTT.

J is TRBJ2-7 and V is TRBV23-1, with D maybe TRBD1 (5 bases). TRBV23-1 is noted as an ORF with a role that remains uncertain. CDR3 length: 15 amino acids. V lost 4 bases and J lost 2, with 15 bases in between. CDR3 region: CASSRTGQKTYEQYF. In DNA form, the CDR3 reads TGCGCCAGCAGTCGTACAGGACAAAAGACCTACGAGCAGTACTTC.

CDR3 residues: CASSEGRVGEQYF. CDR3 nucleotides: TGTGCCAGCAGTGAGGGCAGGGTAGGCGAGCAGTACTTC. The J gene is TRBJ2-7, the V gene TRBV6-1, with a tentative D call TRBD1 (5 bases). There are 13 residues in the CDR3. The ends were cut back, 3 bases at V and 6 bases at J, with 12 bases in the middle. Germline lookup yields CDR1 MNHNS and CDR2 SASEGT.

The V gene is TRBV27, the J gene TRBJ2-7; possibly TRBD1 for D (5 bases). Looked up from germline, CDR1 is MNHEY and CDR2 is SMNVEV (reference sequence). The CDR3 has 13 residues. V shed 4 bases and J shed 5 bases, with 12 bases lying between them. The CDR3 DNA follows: TGTGCCAGCAGTTATTTGTCAGGGAACGAGCAGTACTTC. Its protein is CASSYLSGNEQYF.

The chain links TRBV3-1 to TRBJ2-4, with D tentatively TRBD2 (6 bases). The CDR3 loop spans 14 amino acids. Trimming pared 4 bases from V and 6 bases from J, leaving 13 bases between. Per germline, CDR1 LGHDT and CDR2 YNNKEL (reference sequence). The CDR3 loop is CASSPSGRGNIQYF. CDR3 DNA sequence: TGTGCCAGCAGCCCCTCTGGGCGGGGAAACATTCAGTACTTC. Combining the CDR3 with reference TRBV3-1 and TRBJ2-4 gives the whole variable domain DTAVSQTPKYLVTQMGNDKSIKCEQNLGHDTMYWYKQDSKKFLKIMFSYNNKELIINETVPNRFSPKSPDKAHLNLHINSLELGDSAVYFCASSPSGRGNIQYFGAGTRLSVL.

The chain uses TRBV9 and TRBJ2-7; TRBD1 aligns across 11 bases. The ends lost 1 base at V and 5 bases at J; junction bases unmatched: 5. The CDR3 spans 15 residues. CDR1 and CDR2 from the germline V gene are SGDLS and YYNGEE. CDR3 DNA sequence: TGTGCCAGCAGCGTAATGGACAGGGGGCTGCACGAGCAGTACTTC. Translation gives CASSVMDRGLHEQYF.

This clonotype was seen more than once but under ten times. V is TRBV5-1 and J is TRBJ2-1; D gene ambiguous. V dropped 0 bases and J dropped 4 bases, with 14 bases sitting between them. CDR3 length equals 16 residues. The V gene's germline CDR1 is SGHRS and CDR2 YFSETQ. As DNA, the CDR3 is TGCGCCAGCAGCTTGGTGCCCCCACCTAATTACAATGAGCAGTTCTTC. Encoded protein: CASSLVPPPNYNEQFF.

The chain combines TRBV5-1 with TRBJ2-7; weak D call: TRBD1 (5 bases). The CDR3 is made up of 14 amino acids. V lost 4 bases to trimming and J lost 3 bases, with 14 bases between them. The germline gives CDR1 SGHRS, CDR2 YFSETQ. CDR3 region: CASSPLSRGYEQYF. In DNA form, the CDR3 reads TGCGCCAGCAGCCCACTATCAAGGGGCTACGAGCAGTACTTC.

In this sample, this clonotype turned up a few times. CDR3: CASSVGSGVNYGYTF. In DNA form, the CDR3 reads TGTGCCAGCAGCGTAGGGTCTGGGGTTAACTATGGCTACACCTTC. J is TRBJ1-2 and V is TRBV9; D unclear. The V end lost 0 bases, the J end lost 1 base, and 10 bases lay between the germline ends. Germline CDR1 reads SGDLS; CDR2 reads YYNGEE. The CDR3 runs 15 residues.